Below are 13 T cell receptor beta chains sequenced from a single sample in a study of blood T cell repertoires in COVID-19. This table comes from immunoSEQ multiplex PCR, and its TCRdb copy is limited to in-frame clones, with some not included. This sample has approximately 140,000 clones, with less than 90% found just once. The sequenced material came from peripheral blood. The receptors were gathered from a man aged 55 to 70 with acute or convalescent COVID-19.

The genes are TRBV27 and TRBJ2-5, with 10 bases aligning to TRBD1. V lost 6 bases, J lost 3 bases, and 7 bases stayed unmatched. The CDR3 sequence is 15 residues long. Germline CDR1 and CDR2: MNHEY and SMNVEV (reference sequence). CDR3 loop: CASSGAGTGEETQYF. CDR3 nucleotides: TGTGCCAGCAGCGGGGCCGGGACAGGGGAAGAGACCCAGTACTTC.

The chain has TRBV11-2 and TRBJ2-3; D gene unclear. CDR1 and CDR2 (germline): SGHAT, FQNNGV. The V end lost 0 bases, the J end lost 4 bases, and 5 bases lay between the germline ends. This CDR3 has 13 amino acids. CDR3 in amino acids: CASSLERPDTQYF. The CDR3 DNA sequence: TGTGCCAGCAGCTTAGAGCGGCCAGATACGCAGTATTTT.

There are a few counts of this clone. The chain links TRBV10-3 to TRBJ2-1; 10 bases line up with TRBD2. Germline values: CDR1 ENHRY, CDR2 SYGVKD. This CDR3 is built from 15 residues. The junction had 6 bases not matched to a gene; V was cut back by 5 bases and J by 5 bases. CDR3 DNA sequence: TGTGCCATCAGTAGTCTAGCGGGAGTAAACAATGAGCAGTTCTTC. This translates into CAISSLAGVNNEQFF.

Notes on this clone: Different DNA sequences within this sample yield the same CDR3. The chain has TRBV12-3 or TRBV12-4 and TRBJ2-1; D not certain. This CDR3 spans 12 amino acids. Trimming shortened V by 1 base and J by 8 bases, and 6 bases separated the two germline ends. DNA of the CDR3: TGTGCCAGCAGTTTAGGAGGCGATGAGCAGTTCTTC. Residues: CASSLGGDEQFF.

The CDR3, as DNA: TGTGCCAGCAGCTTGCCGCGACAGGGGTCAGATGAAAAACTGTTTTTT. Its translation is CASSLPRQGSDEKLFF. The V and J genes are TRBV7-9 and TRBJ1-4; TRBD1 agrees at 8 bases. The V gene's germline CDR1 is SEHNR and CDR2 FQNEAQ (reference sequence). The CDR3 runs to 16 residues. V lost 3 bases, J lost 6 bases, and 9 bases stayed unmatched.

The rearrangement joins TRBV3-1 (or the pseudogene TRBV3-2) to TRBJ1-1; weak D call: TRBD1 (5 bases). Germline V lookup: CDR1 LGHDT, CDR2 YNNKEL (reference sequence). The CDR3 is made up of 15 amino acids. V lost 3 bases and J lost 1, with 12 bases in between. The CDR3 here is CASSQASGGNTEAFF. In DNA form, the CDR3 reads TGTGCCAGCAGCCAGGCCTCGGGGGGGAACACTGAAGCTTTCTTT.

This clone showed up just once. V is TRBV6-6 and J is TRBJ2-3, with D unclear. This CDR3 region has 17 residues. Between the trimmed V and J ends, which lost 6 bases and 2 bases, there was a span of 21 bases. Per germline, CDR1 MNHNY and CDR2 SVGAGI (reference sequence). Here the CDR3 reads CASSRTPLGLITDTQYF. CDR3 nucleotides: TGTGCCAGCAGCCGAACTCCCCTTGGGCTCATCACAGATACGCAGTATTTT.

This rearrangement joins TRBV9 to TRBJ1-2; D gene ambiguous. The ends were cut back, 3 bases at V and 4 bases at J, with 7 bases in the middle. Germline V CDR1 and CDR2: SGDLS, YYNGEE. This CDR3 has 12 amino acids. CDR3 sequence reads: CASSARLYGYTF. DNA for the CDR3: TGTGCCAGCAGCGCCCGACTCTATGGCTACACCTTC.

CDR3: CASSPEQGADGYTF. As DNA, the CDR3 is TGTGCCAGCAGCCCGGAGCAGGGGGCGGATGGCTACACCTTC. The rearrangement uses TRBV7-8 and TRBJ1-2, with 8 bases aligning to TRBD1. Germline lookup yields CDR1 SGHVS and CDR2 FQNEAQ. The junction had 8 bases not matched to a gene; V was cut back by 5 bases and J by 6 bases. This CDR3 contains 14 residues.

The V gene is TRBV24-1, the J gene TRBJ2-7, with 8 bases that match TRBD1. The CDR3 runs 15 residues. V was pared by 2 bases and J by 7 bases, with 9 bases of the junction left unmatched. CDR1 is KGHDR, CDR2 SFDVKD, per germline. DNA for the CDR3: TGTGCCACCAGTGATTATCTGACAGGGGTGCAAGAGCAGTACTTC. Translating it yields CATSDYLTGVQEQYF.

The chain links TRBV5-1 to TRBJ2-7; 10 nucleotides agree with TRBD2. This CDR3 has 18 residues. The germline CDR1 and CDR2 sequences are SGHRS and YFSETQ. The trim removed 0 bases at V and 6 bases at J, leaving 15 bases unmatched. In DNA form, the CDR3 reads TGCGCCAGCAGCTTGGTGGACAGGAGCGGGAGGGCCTGGGGCGAGCAGTACTTC. Its protein product is CASSLVDRSGRAWGEQYF.

V and J are TRBV5-6 and TRBJ1-2; 10 bases are shared with TRBD1. Germline V CDR1 and CDR2: SGHDT, YYEEEE. V lost 3 bases, J lost 5 bases, and 10 bases stayed unmatched. The CDR3 consists of 16 residues. The CDR3 reads CASSSSFPGQGYGYTF. CDR3 DNA: TGTGCCAGCAGCTCGTCTTTCCCGGGACAGGGGTATGGCTACACCTTC.

This clone was detected only a few times. The rearrangement links TRBV5-5 to TRBJ1-2, with a tentative D call TRBD1 (5 bases). Germline V gives CDR1 SGHKS, CDR2 YYEKEE (reference sequence). The germline V and J ends were trimmed by 1 base and 8 bases, with 18 bases remaining between them. The CDR3 is 15 residues long. CDR3 DNA: TGTGCCAGCAGCTTGCGCCGGACAACAACGAGGGGCTACACCTTC. Amino acids: CASSLRRTTTRGYTF.